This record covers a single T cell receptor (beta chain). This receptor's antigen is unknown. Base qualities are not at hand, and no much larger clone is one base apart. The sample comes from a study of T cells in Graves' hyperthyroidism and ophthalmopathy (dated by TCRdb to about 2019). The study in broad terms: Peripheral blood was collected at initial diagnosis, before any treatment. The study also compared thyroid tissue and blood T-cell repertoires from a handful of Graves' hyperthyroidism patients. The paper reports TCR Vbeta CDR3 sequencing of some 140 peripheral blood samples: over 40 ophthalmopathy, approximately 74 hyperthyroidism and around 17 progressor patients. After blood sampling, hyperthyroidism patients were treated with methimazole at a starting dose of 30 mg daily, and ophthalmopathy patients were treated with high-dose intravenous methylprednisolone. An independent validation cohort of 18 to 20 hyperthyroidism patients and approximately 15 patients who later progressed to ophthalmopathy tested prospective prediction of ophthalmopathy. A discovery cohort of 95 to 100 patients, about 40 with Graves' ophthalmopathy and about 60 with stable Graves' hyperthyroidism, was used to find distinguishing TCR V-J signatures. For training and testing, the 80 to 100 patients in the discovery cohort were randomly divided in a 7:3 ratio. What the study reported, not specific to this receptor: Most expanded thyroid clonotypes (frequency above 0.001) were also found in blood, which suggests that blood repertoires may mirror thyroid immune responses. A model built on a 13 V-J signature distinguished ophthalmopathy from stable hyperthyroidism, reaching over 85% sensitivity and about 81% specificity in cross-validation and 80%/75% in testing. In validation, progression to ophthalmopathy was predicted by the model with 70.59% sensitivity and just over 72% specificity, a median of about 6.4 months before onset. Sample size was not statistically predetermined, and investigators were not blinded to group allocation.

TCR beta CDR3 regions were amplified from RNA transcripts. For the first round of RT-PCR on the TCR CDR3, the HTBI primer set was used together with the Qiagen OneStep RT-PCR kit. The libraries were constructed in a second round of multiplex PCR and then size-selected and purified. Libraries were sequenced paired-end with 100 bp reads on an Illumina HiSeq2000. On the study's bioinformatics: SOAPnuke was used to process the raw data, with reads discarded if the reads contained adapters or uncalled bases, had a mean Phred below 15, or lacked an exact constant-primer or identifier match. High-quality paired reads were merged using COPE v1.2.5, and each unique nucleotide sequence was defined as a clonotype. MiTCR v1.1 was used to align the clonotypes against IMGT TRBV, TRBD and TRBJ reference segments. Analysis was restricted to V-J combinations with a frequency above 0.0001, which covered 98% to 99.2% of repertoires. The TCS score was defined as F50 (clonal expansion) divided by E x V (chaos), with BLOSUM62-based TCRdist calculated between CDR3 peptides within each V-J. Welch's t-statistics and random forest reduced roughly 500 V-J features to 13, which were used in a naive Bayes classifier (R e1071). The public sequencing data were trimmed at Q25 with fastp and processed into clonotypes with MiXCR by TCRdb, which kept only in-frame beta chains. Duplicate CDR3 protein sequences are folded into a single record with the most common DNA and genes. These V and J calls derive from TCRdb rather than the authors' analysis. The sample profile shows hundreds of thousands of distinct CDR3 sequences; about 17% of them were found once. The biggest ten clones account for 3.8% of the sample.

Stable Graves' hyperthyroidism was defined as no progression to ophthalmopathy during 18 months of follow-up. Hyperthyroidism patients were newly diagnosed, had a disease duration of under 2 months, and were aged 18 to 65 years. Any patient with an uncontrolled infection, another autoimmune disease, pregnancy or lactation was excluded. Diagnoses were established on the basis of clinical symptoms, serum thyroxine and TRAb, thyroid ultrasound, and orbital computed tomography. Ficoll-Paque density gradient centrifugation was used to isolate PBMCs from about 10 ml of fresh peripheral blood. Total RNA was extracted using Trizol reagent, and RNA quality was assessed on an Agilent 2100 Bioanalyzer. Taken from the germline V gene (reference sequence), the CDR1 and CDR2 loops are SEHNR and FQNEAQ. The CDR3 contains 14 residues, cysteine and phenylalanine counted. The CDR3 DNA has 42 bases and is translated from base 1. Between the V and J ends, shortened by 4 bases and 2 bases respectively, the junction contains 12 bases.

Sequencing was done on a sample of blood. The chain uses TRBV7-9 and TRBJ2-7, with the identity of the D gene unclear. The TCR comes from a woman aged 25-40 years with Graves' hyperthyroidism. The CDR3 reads CASSSPPSPYEQYF. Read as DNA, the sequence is TGTGCCAGCAGCTCTCCCCCTTCCCCCTACGAGCAGTACTTC.